Shown below are 14 T cell receptor beta chains from a single sample sequenced in a study of blood T cell repertoires in COVID-19. Data came from immunoSEQ multiplex PCR; TCRdb stores just in-frame clones and leaves some out. The sample has fewer than 400,000 clones, 75% to 90% seen once; the top ten hold about 2%. The sample was PBMCs or T cells enriched from blood (not recorded which). Every receptor here comes from a young man who had recovered from COVID-19.

V is TRBV19 and J is TRBJ2-5; tentatively, D is TRBD1 (5 bases). The CDR3 spans 14 residues. Per germline, CDR1 LNHDA and CDR2 SQIVND (reference sequence). The V end was cut by 3 bases, the J end by 1 base, with 9 bases between. CDR3 nucleotides: TGTGCCAGTAGTATCTCTGGGGCCCAAGAGACCCAGTACTTC. Translated, it gives CASSISGAQETQYF.

The genes are TRBV19 and TRBJ2-1; 14 positions match TRBD2. The CDR3 length is 21 residues. Germline CDR1 LNHDA, CDR2 SQIVND (reference sequence). The trim removed 3 bases at V and 4 bases at J, leaving 17 bases unmatched. CDR3 DNA sequence: TGTGCCAGTAGTATTTGGAATGGACTAGCGGGGGGCCACCCCCCTTACAATGAGCAGTTCTTC. Encoded protein: CASSIWNGLAGGHPPYNEQFF.

The V gene is TRBV10-3, the J gene TRBJ1-2; D not certain. Germline V gives CDR1 ENHRY, CDR2 SYGVKD. The CDR3 covers 12 residues. The germline V and J ends were trimmed by 3 bases and 5 bases, with 7 bases remaining between them. The CDR3 sequence: CAISDRGYGYTF. The DNA of the CDR3 is TGTGCCATCAGTGATCGGGGTTATGGCTACACCTTC.

The chain recombines TRBV18 with TRBJ2-7; 8 positions match TRBD1. With V trimmed by 0 bases and J by 5 bases, 6 bases remained unmatched. There are 15 residues in the CDR3. Germline-derived CDR1 and CDR2 are KGHSH and LQKENI. The CDR3: CASSPPGQGGNEQYF. The CDR3 coding sequence is TGTGCCAGCTCACCACCCGGACAGGGTGGTAACGAGCAGTACTTC.

In the case of this clone: This CDR3 is also generated by other DNA sequences in the sample. V is TRBV6-5 and J is TRBJ1-6, with 8 bases that match TRBD1. The CDR3 sequence is 15 residues long. The V gene end was trimmed by 0 bases and the J gene end by 10 bases; junction bases not matched to a gene: 5. Looked up from germline, CDR1 is MNHEY and CDR2 is SVGAGI. CDR3: CASSYSTGGDSPLHF. CDR3 sequence (DNA): TGTGCCAGCAGTTACTCCACAGGGGGAGACTCACCCCTCCACTTT.

CDR3 coding DNA: TGTGCCTGGAGTGATCAACCCGGACAGCCACATAATGAAAAACTGTTTTTT. As protein: CAWSDQPGQPHNEKLFF. The chain joins TRBV30 to TRBJ1-4; TRBD1 is a possible D gene (6 bases). The CDR3 length is 17 residues. From germline, CDR1 is GTSNPN and CDR2 SVGIG (reference sequence). Trimming cost V 1 base and J 4 bases, with 19 bases left between them.

This clone was observed a few times. The J gene is TRBJ2-7, the V gene TRBV3-1 (or the pseudogene TRBV3-2); weak D call: TRBD1 (5 bases). CDR1 and CDR2 (germline): LGHDT, YNNKEL (reference sequence). CDR3 length equals 15 residues. Trimming took 1 base from V and 1 from J, leaving 11 bases between them. This CDR3 reads CASSQGPGNSYEQYF. The CDR3 coding sequence is TGTGCCAGCAGCCAAGGACCAGGGAATTCCTACGAGCAGTACTTC.

This clone was found once. The rearrangement uses TRBV9 and TRBJ1-5; D perhaps matches TRBD1 (5 bases). The CDR3 is 20 residues long. Germline V gives CDR1 SGDLS, CDR2 YYNGEE. V was cut by 0 bases and J by 0 bases, with 22 bases left in between. CDR3 nucleotides: TGTGCCAGCAGCGTAGAGTCTCGGGGGACGGAATCTTATAGCAATCAGCCCCAGCATTTT. Translating gives CASSVESRGTESYSNQPQHF.

The chain joins TRBV7-2 to TRBJ2-7; 7 positions match TRBD1. The CDR3 runs 16 residues. J was trimmed by 3 bases and V by 0 bases; bases with no gene match: 8. Germline lookup yields CDR1 SGHTA and CDR2 FQGNSA. The CDR3 DNA follows: TGTGCCAGCAGCTTAGCGGGGACAGCGTCTTTCTACGAGCAGTACTTC. Translation: CASSLAGTASFYEQYF. The whole variable domain, remainder taken from reference TRBV7-2 and TRBJ2-7, is GAGVSQSPSNKVTEKGKDVELRCDPISGHTALYWYRQSLGQGLEFLIYFQGNSAPDKSGLPSDRFSAERTGGSVSTLTIQRTQQEDSAVYLCASSLAGTASFYEQYFGPGTRLTVT.

V and J are TRBV3-1 (or the pseudogene TRBV3-2) and TRBJ1-2; possible D gene TRBD1, 6 bases. V was shortened by 2 bases and J by 8 bases, with 12 bases between the two germline ends. Germline-derived CDR1 and CDR2 are LGHDT and YNNKEL (reference sequence). The CDR3 length is 13 residues. The CDR3 region has the DNA TGTGCCAGCAGCCAACAGGGAAGGGGGGGCTACACCTTC. Translating it yields CASSQQGRGGYTF.

The CDR3 here is CASSFSGTVYEKLFF. DNA of the CDR3: TGCGCCAGCAGCTTTTCCGGGACAGTATACGAAAAACTGTTTTTT. V and J are TRBV5-1 and TRBJ1-4; 7 bases map to TRBD1. This CDR3 is 15 amino acids long. V lost 2 bases and J lost 8; bases outside the gene matches: 9. Germline V gene data show CDR1 as SGHRS and CDR2 as YFSETQ.

This sequence joins TRBV6-2 or TRBV6-3 and TRBJ1-1, with no clear D. V lost 6 bases and J lost 8, with 16 bases in between. The V gene's germline CDR1 is MNHEY and CDR2 SVGEGT. The CDR3 runs to 13 residues. This chain's CDR3 is CASSLVKTWEAFF. In nucleotides, the CDR3 is TGTGCCAGCAGCCTCGTTAAAACATGGGAAGCTTTCTTT.

The CDR3 region is CATNLGPQLGYTF. CDR3 nucleotides: TGTGCCACCAACCTAGGCCCTCAGCTTGGCTACACCTTC. The V gene is TRBV7-9, the J gene TRBJ1-2; D ambiguous. CDR3 length: 13 residues. With 10 bases removed from V and 7 bases from J, the gap between germline ends came to 19 bases. CDR1 is SEHNR, CDR2 FQNEAQ, per germline (reference sequence).

The J gene is TRBJ1-2, the V gene TRBV10-3, with D possibly TRBD1 on 6 matching bases. V was pared by 2 bases and J by 4 bases, with 8 bases between. The CDR3 has 13 amino acids. Germline V gene lookup returns CDR1 ENHRY and CDR2 SYGVKD. CDR3 sequence reads: CAISEPQGYGYTF. CDR3 nucleotide sequence: TGTGCCATCAGTGAGCCACAGGGCTATGGCTACACCTTC.